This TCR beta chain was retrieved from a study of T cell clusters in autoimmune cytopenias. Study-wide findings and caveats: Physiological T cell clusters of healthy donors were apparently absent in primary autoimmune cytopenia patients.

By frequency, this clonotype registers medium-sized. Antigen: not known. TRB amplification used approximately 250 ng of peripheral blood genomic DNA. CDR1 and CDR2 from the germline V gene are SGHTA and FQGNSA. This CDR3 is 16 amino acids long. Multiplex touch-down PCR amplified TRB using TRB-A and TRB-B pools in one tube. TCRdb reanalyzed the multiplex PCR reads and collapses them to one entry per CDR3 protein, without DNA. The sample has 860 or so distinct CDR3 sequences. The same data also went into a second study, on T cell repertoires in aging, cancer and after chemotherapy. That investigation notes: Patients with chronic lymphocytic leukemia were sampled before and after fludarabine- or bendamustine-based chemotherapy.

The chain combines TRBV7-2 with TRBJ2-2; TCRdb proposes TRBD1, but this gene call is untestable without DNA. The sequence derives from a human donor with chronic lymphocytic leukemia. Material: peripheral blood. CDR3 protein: CASTPRGAANTGELFF.